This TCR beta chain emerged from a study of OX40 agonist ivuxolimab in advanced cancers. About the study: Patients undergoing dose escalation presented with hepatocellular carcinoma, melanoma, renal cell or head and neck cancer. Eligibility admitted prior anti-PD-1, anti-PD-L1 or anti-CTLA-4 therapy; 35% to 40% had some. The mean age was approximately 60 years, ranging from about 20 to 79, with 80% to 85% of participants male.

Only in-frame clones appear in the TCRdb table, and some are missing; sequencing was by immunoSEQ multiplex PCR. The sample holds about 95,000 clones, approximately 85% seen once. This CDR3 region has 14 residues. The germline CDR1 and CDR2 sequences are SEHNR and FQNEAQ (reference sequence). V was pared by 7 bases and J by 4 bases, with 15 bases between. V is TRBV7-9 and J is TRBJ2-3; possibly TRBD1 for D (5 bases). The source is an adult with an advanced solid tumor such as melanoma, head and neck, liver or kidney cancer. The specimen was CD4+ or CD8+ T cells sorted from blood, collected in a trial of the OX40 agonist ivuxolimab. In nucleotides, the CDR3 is TGTGCCAGCACCCTTCAATCGACAGCAGATACGCAGTATTTT. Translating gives CASTLQSTADTQYF.